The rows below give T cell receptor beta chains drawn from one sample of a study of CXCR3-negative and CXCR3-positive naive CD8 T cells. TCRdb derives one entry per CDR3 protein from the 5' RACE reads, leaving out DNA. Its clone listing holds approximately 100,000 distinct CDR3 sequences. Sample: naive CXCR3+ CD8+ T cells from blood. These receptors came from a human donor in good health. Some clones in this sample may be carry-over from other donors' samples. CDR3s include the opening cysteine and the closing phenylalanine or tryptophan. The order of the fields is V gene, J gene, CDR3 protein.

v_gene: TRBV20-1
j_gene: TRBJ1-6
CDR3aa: CSARPGTADNSPLHF

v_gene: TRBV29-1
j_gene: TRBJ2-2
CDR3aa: CSVGRQRGGNTGELFF

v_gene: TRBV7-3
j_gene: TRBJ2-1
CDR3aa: CASSRGGALYNEQFF

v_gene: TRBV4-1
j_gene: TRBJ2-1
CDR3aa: CASSRGTSGGDNEQFF

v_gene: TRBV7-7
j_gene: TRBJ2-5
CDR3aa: CASSLALGNSRLEETQYF

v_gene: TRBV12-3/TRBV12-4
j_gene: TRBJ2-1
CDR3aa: CASGIVAYNELFF

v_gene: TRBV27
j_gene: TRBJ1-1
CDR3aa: CASSLVDRNTEAFF

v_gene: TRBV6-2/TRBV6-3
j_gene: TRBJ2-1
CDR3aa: CASSQTGGDHNEQFF

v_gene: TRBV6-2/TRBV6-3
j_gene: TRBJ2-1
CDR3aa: CARSYRRDGNNEQFF

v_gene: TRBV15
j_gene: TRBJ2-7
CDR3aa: CATADGEGIEQYF